These 18 T cell receptor beta chains were sequenced from one sample in a study of T cells in Graves' hyperthyroidism and ophthalmopathy. The TCR beta CDR3 regions underwent amplification using RNA transcripts as the source. With the HTBI primer set, the TCR CDR3 went through a first round of RT-PCR. TCRdb reanalysed the multiplex PCR reads using MiXCR and keeps one entry per CDR3 protein. Of approximately 720,000 distinct CDR3 sequences in the sample, over 15% are singletons; the top ten hold approximately 16%. The sample comprised blood. All receptors come from a woman between 50 and 59 years old with Graves' hyperthyroidism that later progressed to Graves' ophthalmopathy.

The V call is TRBV29-1, the J call TRBJ2-1; D is perhaps TRBD2 (5 bases). Germline lookup yields CDR1 SQVTM and CDR2 ANQGSEA. The CDR3 is made up of 14 amino acids. The germline V and J ends were trimmed by 3 bases and 3 bases, with 12 bases remaining between them. The CDR3 DNA follows: TGCAGCGTTGACGGGGTGTCCTTCTACAATGAGCAGTTCTTC. Protein sequence: CSVDGVSFYNEQFF.

This clonotype was observed many times. The chain recombines TRBV12-3 or TRBV12-4 with TRBJ2-7; D is possibly TRBD1 (6 bases). Trimming took off 10 bases at V and 3 bases at J, with 13 bases between the two ends. This CDR3 contains 12 residues. DNA of the CDR3: TGTGCCACCTCCGCAGGGGTCTACGAGCAGTACTTC. It specifies CATSAGVYEQYF.

At least ten counts were recorded for this clonotype. The chain uses TRBV30 and TRBJ1-1; unclear D gene. The germline V gene encodes CDR1 GTSNPN and CDR2 SVGIG (reference sequence). V dropped 1 base and J dropped 0 bases, with 6 bases sitting between them. This CDR3 has 13 residues. The chain's CDR3 is CAWSAALNTEAFF. CDR3 nucleotide sequence: TGTGCCTGGAGTGCGGCATTGAACACTGAAGCTTTCTTT.

This clonotype has ten or more counts. The chain carries TRBV11-2 and TRBJ1-4; maybe TRBD1 (5 bases). Germline loops: CDR1 SGHAT, CDR2 FQNNGV. The CDR3 is made up of 17 amino acids. The V and J ends lost 4 bases and 2 bases respectively, with 17 bases between them. This CDR3 reads CASSSHRDPWTNEKLFF. The CDR3 nucleotides read TGTGCCAGCAGCTCGCACCGGGACCCTTGGACTAATGAAAAACTGTTTTTT.

The V gene is TRBV12-5, the J gene TRBJ2-1, with 8 positions matching TRBD2. Trimming took 8 bases from V and 6 from J; bases not matched to a gene: 12. The CDR3 has 15 residues. Germline CDR1 LGHNT, CDR2 FRNRAP. The CDR3 bases are TGTGCTAGTAGACAGACGGGGGGGGAAGGCAATGAGCAGTTCTTC. This codes for CASRQTGGEGNEQFF.

This clonotype showed up just a few times. The chain couples TRBV6-2 or TRBV6-3 to TRBJ2-5, with D possibly being TRBD2 (6 bases). V lost 7 bases to trimming and J lost 2 bases, with 14 bases between them. CDR3 size: 14 residues. Germline CDR1 is MNHEY and CDR2 is SVGEGT. The CDR3: CASNPTAGQETQYF. The CDR3 nucleotides are TGTGCCAGCAATCCAACTGCGGGGCAAGAGACCCAGTACTTC.

This clonotype was detected ten times or more. The chain recombines TRBV20-1 with TRBJ2-7; TRBD2 agrees at 12 bases. The V segment lost 5 bases and the J segment 0 bases; nucleotides outside the gene matches: 11. The CDR3 length is 17 residues. Germline V CDR1 and CDR2: DFQATT, SNEGSKA (reference sequence). DNA for the CDR3: TGCAGTGCTCGATCTAGACTAGCGGGGGCCCGCTCCTACGAGCAGTACTTC. Protein: CSARSRLAGARSYEQYF.

This clonotype was picked up a small number of times. The CDR3 sequence is CASRASGGTYEQYF. The CDR3 coding sequence is TGTGCCAGCAGGGCCTCAGGGGGGACGTACGAGCAGTACTTC. The chain has TRBV27 and TRBJ2-7; tentative D call: TRBD1 (7 bases). The CDR3 totals 14 residues. Germline values: CDR1 MNHEY, CDR2 SMNVEV (reference sequence). The germline V and J ends were trimmed by 6 bases and 4 bases, with 16 bases remaining between them.

This chain connects TRBV30 to TRBJ1-3; no reliable D call. Deletions cut 5 bases from V and 0 bases from J, with 14 bases between. The CDR3 runs to 15 residues. From germline, CDR1 is GTSNPN and CDR2 SVGIG (reference sequence). CDR3 coding DNA: TGTGCCTGGTCGCGAGGTGAAGACTCTGGAAACACCATATATTTT. The encoded protein is CAWSRGEDSGNTIYF.

This sequence joins TRBV27 and TRBJ2-7; perhaps TRBD2 as D (5 bases). Germline lookup yields CDR1 MNHEY and CDR2 SMNVEV (reference sequence). This CDR3 has 11 amino acids. Trimming took 7 bases from V and 6 from J, leaving 10 bases between them. The CDR3 reads CASNTGVEQYF. CDR3 nucleotide sequence: TGTGCCAGCAACACCGGGGTCGAGCAGTACTTC.

This clonotype was counted ten times or more. The junction departs from germline at one end; a sequencing error may be responsible. The J gene is TRBJ2-1, the V gene TRBV7-8, with 8 nucleotides matching TRBD2. The CDR3 is 19 residues long. Germline CDR1 is SGHVS and CDR2 is FQNEAQ. CDR3 residues: CASSIASGVSTSVLVEQFF. CDR3 bases: TGTGCCAGCAGCATAGCCTCCGGAGTGTCGACTAGCGTCTTAGTTGAGCAGTTCTTC.

The gene calls are TRBV29-1 and TRBJ2-4, with TRBD2 matching 8 bases. The CDR3 extends over 15 amino acids. V shed 5 bases, J shed 0 bases, and the junction held 6 bases outside the gene matches. Germline loops: CDR1 SQVTM, CDR2 ANQGSEA. Here the CDR3 reads CSVYDSGVAKNIQYF. Written as DNA, the CDR3 is TGCAGCGTTTACGATAGCGGGGTAGCCAAAAACATTCAGTACTTC.

V gene TRBV7-3 combines with J gene TRBJ1-3; perhaps TRBD1 as D (5 bases). Germline loops: CDR1 SGHTA, CDR2 FQGTGA. This CDR3 has 16 residues. V was shortened by 2 bases and J by 0 bases, with 11 bases between the two germline ends. The CDR3 region is CASSLGGPISGNTIYF. The CDR3 bases are TGTGCCAGCAGCTTAGGGGGACCGATCTCTGGAAACACCATATATTTT.

V and J are TRBV6-1 and TRBJ2-4; D is possibly TRBD1 or TRBD2 (6 bases each). The CDR3 totals 15 residues. Germline V gene lookup returns CDR1 MNHNS and CDR2 SASEGT. V gave up 6 bases and J gave up 4 bases, with 16 bases separating them. CDR3 nucleotides: TGTGCCAGCAGCGACGGTGGGGGGCTGAAAAACATTCAGTACTTC. This codes for CASSDGGGLKNIQYF.

This clonotype has a count of ten or more. V and J are TRBV20-1 and TRBJ2-1; either TRBD1 or TRBD2 may fit D (6 bases each). Germline loops: CDR1 DFQATT, CDR2 SNEGSKA (reference sequence). The germline V and J ends were trimmed by 5 bases and 6 bases, with 14 bases remaining between them. The length of the CDR3 is 13 residues. The CDR3: CSASIGGGNEQFF. Here the CDR3 DNA reads TGCAGTGCTTCCATCGGGGGCGGCAATGAGCAGTTCTTC.

The table lists this clonotype with a few counts. Its ends do not fully match the called genes, so a read error is possible. V is TRBV6-2 or TRBV6-3 and J is TRBJ2-6; possible D gene TRBD2, 6 bases. Germline CDR1 MNHEY, CDR2 SVGEGT. The CDR3 is 17 amino acids. The CDR3 nucleotides are TGTGCCAGCAGTAAGGACACCGGAGGGTCTGCGGCCAACGTCCTGACTTTC. This sequence encodes CASSKDTGGSAANVLTF.

A few counts support this clonotype. The chain is built from TRBV15 and TRBJ2-7, with D possibly TRBD2 on 5 matching bases. V shed 0 bases and J shed 1 base, with 10 bases lying between them. Germline lookup yields CDR1 LNHNV and CDR2 YYDKDF (reference sequence). The CDR3 covers 15 residues. CDR3 residues: CATSRDWRISYEQYF. The CDR3 DNA sequence: TGTGCCACCAGCAGAGATTGGAGGATATCCTACGAGCAGTACTTC.

This clonotype was seen only a few times. The rearrangement joins TRBV4-1 to TRBJ1-4, with D tentatively TRBD1 (5 bases). The ends were cut back, 0 bases at V and 12 bases at J, with 11 bases in the middle. Germline V gene sequence: CDR1 MGHRA, CDR2 YSYEKL. This CDR3 is built from 13 residues. The CDR3 sequence is CASSQDLRGELFF. CDR3 bases: TGCGCCAGCAGCCAAGATCTCCGAGGGGAACTGTTTTTT.